The rows below give T cell receptor beta chains drawn from one sample of a study of T cells in Graves' hyperthyroidism and ophthalmopathy. TCRdb processed the multiplex PCR reads anew with MiXCR; each CDR3 protein has one entry. The data show about 400,000 distinct CDR3 sequences, 11% to 15% seen once. The material sequenced was blood. The receptors stem from a man over 45 with Graves' ophthalmopathy. Each CDR3 is given with its conserved first and last residue. A D gene is named only where the DNA matches it firmly. The size entry is marked missing in some rows and otherwise reads once, few, many or a size class.

j_gene: TRBJ2-7
abundance: many
v_gene: TRBV20-1
len: 15
d_gene: TRBD2
CDR3nt: TGCAGTGCTGTACTAGCGGGAGGCCTAATCGGCGAGCAGTACTTC
CDR3aa: CSAVLAGGLIGEQYF

j_gene: TRBJ1-5
abundance: many
v_gene: TRBV5-1
len: 13
d_gene: TRBD1
CDR3nt: TGCGCCAGCAGCCCGGGACAGGGGAAGCCCCAGCATTTT
CDR3aa: CASSPGQGKPQHF

j_gene: TRBJ2-1
abundance: many
v_gene: TRBV28
len: 12
d_gene: .
CDR3nt: TGTGCCAGCAGTCAGGGGTCCAGTGAGCAGTTCTTC
CDR3aa: CASSQGSSEQFF

j_gene: TRBJ2-7
abundance: many
v_gene: TRBV20-1
len: 13
d_gene: .
CDR3nt: TGCAGTGCTAGAAGTGGGTCTGCCTACGAGCAGTACTTC
CDR3aa: CSARSGSAYEQYF

j_gene: TRBJ1-2
abundance: .
v_gene: TRBV5-1
len: 16
d_gene: TRBD1
CDR3nt: TGTGCCAGCAGCTTAGCGTTGGACAGGGCTAACTATGGCTACACCTTC
CDR3aa: CASSLALDRANYGYTF

j_gene: TRBJ2-4
abundance: few
v_gene: TRBV6-2/TRBV6-3
len: 15
d_gene: TRBD1
CDR3nt: TGTGCCAGCGCACGGGGAGACAGGGGGGCAGTCATTCAGTACTTC
CDR3aa: CASARGDRGAVIQYF

j_gene: TRBJ2-7
abundance: .
v_gene: TRBV30
len: 17
d_gene: .
CDR3nt: TGTGCCTGGAGTGTATCCCGAAGGTTGAGAAGGAGCTACGAGCAGTACTTC
CDR3aa: CAWSVSRRLRRSYEQYF

j_gene: TRBJ2-5
abundance: once
v_gene: TRBV20-1
len: 18
d_gene: TRBD2
CDR3nt: TGCAGTGCTAGGTTTAGACTAGCGGGAGCCCGTGACCAGGAGACCCAGTACTTC
CDR3aa: CSARFRLAGARDQETQYF

j_gene: TRBJ2-7
abundance: many
v_gene: TRBV4-2
len: 15
d_gene: .
CDR3nt: TGTGCCAGCAGCCAAGGAAAAGGCGGAACCTACGAGCAGTACTTC
CDR3aa: CASSQGKGGTYEQYF

j_gene: TRBJ2-1
abundance: .
v_gene: TRBV24-1
len: 15
d_gene: .
CDR3nt: TGTGCCACCAGTGTTCTCAAAGGGATTAGGAATGAGCAGTTCTTC
CDR3aa: CATSVLKGIRNEQFF

j_gene: TRBJ2-2
abundance: .
v_gene: TRBV25-1
len: 19
d_gene: TRBD1
CDR3nt: TGTGCCAGCAGTGGGGTCGGGGACAGACAGTTCGCGAACACCGGGGAGCTGTTTTTT
CDR3aa: CASSGVGDRQFANTGELFF

j_gene: TRBJ1-2
abundance: few
v_gene: TRBV4-1
len: 15
d_gene: .
CDR3nt: TGCGCCAGCATCAAAAGAGGGGGGTTATTGAGTGGCTACACCTTC
CDR3aa: CASIKRGGLLSGYTF

j_gene: TRBJ1-2
abundance: many
v_gene: TRBV11-2
len: 14
d_gene: .
CDR3nt: TGTGCCAGCAGCTCCTCTGTCCAAAACTATGGCTACACCTTC
CDR3aa: CASSSSVQNYGYTF

j_gene: TRBJ2-7
abundance: few
v_gene: TRBV5-4
len: 15
d_gene: TRBD1
CDR3nt: TGTGCCAGCAGCCCAAGACAGGGGGCGCACGGCGAGCAGTACTTC
CDR3aa: CASSPRQGAHGEQYF

j_gene: TRBJ2-2
abundance: .
v_gene: TRBV7-3
len: 16
d_gene: TRBD1
CDR3nt: TGTGCCAGCAGCGCCTCAGGACAGGGAGACACCGGGGAGCTGTTTTTT
CDR3aa: CASSASGQGDTGELFF

j_gene: TRBJ2-7
abundance: many
v_gene: TRBV5-1
len: 15
d_gene: .
CDR3nt: TGCGCCAGCAGCACCTCCGGCGGGCGGACCTACGAGCAGTACTTC
CDR3aa: CASSTSGGRTYEQYF

j_gene: TRBJ2-7
abundance: many
v_gene: TRBV29-1
len: 14
d_gene: .
CDR3nt: TGCAGCCCCAAGGGCAGGGGTCTCCGCTACGAGCAGTACTTC
CDR3aa: CSPKGRGLRYEQYF

j_gene: TRBJ1-6
abundance: many
v_gene: TRBV20-1
len: 14
d_gene: TRBD1
CDR3nt: TGCAGTGCTAGGATGGGACAGAGAGCTTCACCCCTCCACTTT
CDR3aa: CSARMGQRASPLHF

j_gene: TRBJ2-2
abundance: .
v_gene: TRBV5-4
len: 15
d_gene: TRBD1
CDR3nt: TGTGCCAGCAGAACAGGGGGTGATAACACCGGGGAGCTGTTTTTT
CDR3aa: CASRTGGDNTGELFF

j_gene: TRBJ2-2
abundance: many
v_gene: TRBV9
len: 14
d_gene: .
CDR3nt: TGTGCCAGCACGGGGTCTGCGAACACCGGGGAGCTGTTTTTT
CDR3aa: CASTGSANTGELFF

j_gene: TRBJ1-2
abundance: many
v_gene: TRBV7-2
len: 14
d_gene: TRBD1
CDR3nt: TGTGCCAGCAGCATGGACAGGGGCCCCTATGGCTACACCTTC
CDR3aa: CASSMDRGPYGYTF

j_gene: TRBJ2-7
abundance: many
v_gene: TRBV12-3/TRBV12-4
len: 13
d_gene: .
CDR3nt: TGTGCCAGCAGTCTAAGACTGACCTACGAGCAGTACTTC
CDR3aa: CASSLRLTYEQYF

j_gene: TRBJ2-3
abundance: many
v_gene: TRBV5-1
len: 15
d_gene: TRBD1
CDR3nt: TGCGCCAGCACCCTGACAGGGGATCCCACAGATACGCAGTATTTT
CDR3aa: CASTLTGDPTDTQYF

j_gene: TRBJ2-5
abundance: many
v_gene: TRBV18
len: 14
d_gene: .
CDR3nt: TGTGCCAGCTCACCCGTACGCCGGGAGGAGACCCAGTACTTC
CDR3aa: CASSPVRREETQYF

j_gene: TRBJ1-5
abundance: many
v_gene: TRBV7-9
len: 14
d_gene: .
CDR3nt: TGTGCCAGCAGCTTGGGACACCTCAATCAGCCCCAGCATTTT
CDR3aa: CASSLGHLNQPQHF

j_gene: TRBJ2-3
abundance: many
v_gene: TRBV28
len: 15
d_gene: .
CDR3nt: TGTGCCAGCAGTTTCCCGCAGGGAGTGACAGATACGCAGTATTTT
CDR3aa: CASSFPQGVTDTQYF

j_gene: TRBJ2-5
abundance: .
v_gene: TRBV15
len: 16
d_gene: .
CDR3nt: TGTGCCACCAGCAGAGACGACTTGTCCCCCCGAGAGACCCAGTACTTC
CDR3aa: CATSRDDLSPRETQYF

j_gene: TRBJ2-3
abundance: .
v_gene: TRBV20-1
len: 16
d_gene: TRBD2
CDR3nt: TGCAGTGCTAGACGTGGGATAGCGGGAGTGGGAGATACGCAGTATTTT
CDR3aa: CSARRGIAGVGDTQYF

j_gene: TRBJ2-1
abundance: many
v_gene: TRBV27
len: 17
d_gene: TRBD2
CDR3nt: TGTGCCAGCGCAGCCCGGACTAGCGGGAGTCTCGGAAGTGAGCAGTTCTTC
CDR3aa: CASAARTSGSLGSEQFF

j_gene: TRBJ2-3
abundance: few
v_gene: TRBV5-1
len: 17
d_gene: TRBD2
CDR3nt: TGCGCCAGCAGCTTGGGACTAGCGGGAGGTTGGGCAGATACGCAGTATTTT
CDR3aa: CASSLGLAGGWADTQYF

j_gene: TRBJ2-2
abundance: few
v_gene: TRBV9
len: 16
d_gene: .
CDR3nt: TGTGCCAGCAGCGTCAGTTTTACGGGACGCACCGGGGAGCTGTTTTTT
CDR3aa: CASSVSFTGRTGELFF

j_gene: TRBJ2-1
abundance: .
v_gene: TRBV19
len: 13
d_gene: .
CDR3nt: TGTGCCAGTAGTATTGACCGAAACAATGAGCAGTTCTTC
CDR3aa: CASSIDRNNEQFF

j_gene: TRBJ2-1
abundance: .
v_gene: TRBV2
len: 15
d_gene: .
CDR3nt: TGTGCCAGCAGTGAGCAGGGAATATCCTACAATGAGCAGCTCTTC
CDR3aa: CASSEQGISYNEQLF

j_gene: TRBJ2-3
abundance: many
v_gene: TRBV4-1
len: 16
d_gene: TRBD1
CDR3nt: TGCGCCAGCACGCCAACCGGGACAGGGAACACAGATACGCAGTATTTT
CDR3aa: CASTPTGTGNTDTQYF

j_gene: TRBJ2-1
abundance: few
v_gene: TRBV20-1
len: 15
d_gene: .
CDR3nt: TGCAGTGCTAGAAGCCGGGGGATCTCCTACAATGAGCAGTTCTTC
CDR3aa: CSARSRGISYNEQFF

j_gene: TRBJ2-1
abundance: many
v_gene: TRBV20-1
len: 10
d_gene: .
CDR3nt: TGCAGTGTAAGCCTATATGAGCAGTTCTTC
CDR3aa: CSVSLYEQFF

j_gene: TRBJ2-7
abundance: .
v_gene: TRBV27
len: 15
d_gene: TRBD2
CDR3nt: TGTGCCAGCAGTTATGGGACTAGCGGGGCCTACGAGCAGTACTTC
CDR3aa: CASSYGTSGAYEQYF